The sequence of this T cell receptor (beta chain) was determined in a study of blood T cells in healthy people across ages. Regarding the study as a whole: Since the PBMCs were unsorted, naive and antigen-experienced cells could not be conclusively compared. TCR beta diversity per million T cells fell roughly linearly with age. Among long-lived donors, naive CD4+ cells were more numerous and diversity higher than in aged donors.

This clonotype was seen more than once but under ten times. The antigen is unknown. Using a J-beta primer mix together with a sample-barcoded 5' primer, a second PCR was run for roughly 7 to 11 cycles. Each sample provided no less than 2.5 million CDR3-containing paired-end reads. MiXCR was run by TCRdb on the 5' RACE reads, yielding one entry per CDR3 protein. The sample yields about 970,000 distinct CDR3 sequences, roughly 51% seen once. CDR1 SQVTM and CDR2 ANQGSEA come from the germline V gene. The V end was cut by 2 bases, the J end by 4 bases, with 11 bases between. CDR3 size: 13 residues. The sequenced sample was blood. The chain is built from TRBV29-1 and TRBJ1-2; D might be TRBD1 (6 bases). This clonotype was obtained from a woman aged 55-69 years in good health. CDR3 DNA sequence: TGCAGCGTTGAAAGTCGGACAGCCTATGGCTACACCTTC. It codes for CSVESRTAYGYTF.